What follows describes a single TCR beta chain. The sample originates from a study of blood T cell repertoires in COVID-19. Study-level information: PBMCs, B-cell-depleted T cells, or T cells were the source of the cDNA or gDNA that made up the material.

In the original processing: Estimates of nucleated cell counts were drawn from the amplification of reference gene primers. Only in-frame clones appear in the TCRdb table, and some are missing; sequencing was by immunoSEQ multiplex PCR. V, J and clone size reflect that table, while D and trimming were determined from the DNA. The table records some 220,000 clones, more than 80% of them present only once. The CDR3 runs 13 residues. Trimming stripped 6 bases from V and 2 bases from J, with 10 bases between. The TCR originated in a human donor in a cohort sampled during active COVID-19. Sequences were obtained from peripheral blood. The V gene is TRBV12-3 or TRBV12-4, the J gene TRBJ1-1, with D perhaps TRBD1 (5 bases). The chain's CDR3 is CASRTVGNTEAFF. Written as DNA, the CDR3 is TGTGCCAGCAGGACAGTTGGAAACACTGAAGCTTTCTTT.